The present TCR beta chain was sequenced within a study of blood T cell repertoires in COVID-19. Study-level background: From the United States, Italy and Spain came samples of acute and convalescent COVID-19. From T cells, B-cell-depleted T cells, or PBMCs came the material, which was cDNA or gDNA.

Trimming removed 4 bases from V and 0 bases from J, with 13 bases in between. Per germline, CDR1 SGHTA and CDR2 FQGNSA. The CDR3 runs 16 residues. In the original processing: How many nucleated cells were present was estimated from reference gene primer amplification. Profiling relied on immunoSEQ multiplex PCR, and the TCRdb table lists in-frame clones only, not all of them. That table furnishes V, J and clone size, whereas the DNA furnished D and trimming. The repertoire holds under 100,000 clones, 80% to 90% seen once, with approximately 17% in the top ten. Material: peripheral blood. This sequence originates from a woman between 55 and 75 years old with acute or convalescent COVID-19. The chain joins TRBV7-2 to TRBJ1-5; D not resolved. This CDR3 is CASSSSGGISNQPQHF. The CDR3 DNA reads TGTGCCAGCAGCTCATCAGGAGGGATTAGCAATCAGCCCCAGCATTTT.